The 29 T cell receptor beta chains below all came from one sample that was sequenced in a study of OX40 agonist ivuxolimab in advanced cancers. The protocol was immunoSEQ multiplex PCR, while the TCRdb copy is restricted to in-frame clones and leaves out a portion. Of some 70,000 clones in the sample, roughly nine tenths were seen once. Source: CD4+ or CD8+ T cells sorted from blood, taken in a trial of the OX40 agonist ivuxolimab. These receptors were obtained from an adult with an advanced solid tumor such as melanoma, head and neck, liver or kidney cancer.

The rearrangement joins TRBV28 to TRBJ2-5, with TRBD1 matching over 11 bases. The J segment lost 4 bases and the V segment lost 5 bases, leaving 9 bases of the junction unmatched. This CDR3 is built from 16 residues. Germline loops: CDR1 MDHEN, CDR2 SYDVKM. CDR3 in DNA: TGTGCCAGCAGTCCCCCGGACAGGGGGCTAGGAGAGACCCAGTACTTC. This translates into CASSPPDRGLGETQYF.

The CDR3 region is CASSPTGVIDTQYF. Written as DNA, the CDR3 is TGTGCCAGCTCACCGACAGGGGTTATAGATACGCAGTATTTT. The chain joins TRBV18 to TRBJ2-3; 8 bases agree with TRBD1. Germline assignment: CDR1 KGHSH and CDR2 LQKENI. The V gene end was trimmed by 3 bases and the J gene end by 5 bases; junction bases not matched to a gene: 4. This CDR3 has 14 residues.

The chain employs TRBV6-6 and TRBJ2-3, with 12 bases fitting TRBD2. The J segment lost 1 base and the V segment lost 4 bases, leaving 3 bases of the junction unmatched. The CDR3 loop spans 16 amino acids. Germline V gives CDR1 MNHNY, CDR2 SVGAGI (reference sequence). The CDR3 here is CASSSRLAGGTDTQYF. The DNA for the CDR3 is TGTGCCAGCAGTTCGCGACTAGCGGGAGGCACAGATACGCAGTATTTT.

V is TRBV19 and J is TRBJ1-6, with D maybe TRBD1 (6 bases). This CDR3 is built from 14 residues. The V end was cut by 4 bases, the J end by 4 bases, with 8 bases between. The germline gives CDR1 LNHDA, CDR2 SQIVND (reference sequence). The CDR3 sequence is CASSTGQYNSPLHF. CDR3 nucleotides: TGTGCCAGTAGTACTGGACAGTATAATTCACCCCTCCACTTT.

The chain uses TRBV5-1 and TRBJ1-2, with a tentative D call TRBD1 (6 bases). V dropped 4 bases and J dropped 2 bases, with 9 bases sitting between them. CDR1 and CDR2 from the germline V gene are SGHRS and YFSETQ. The CDR3 covers 13 residues. CDR3 region: CASSTGQNYGYTF. In DNA form, the CDR3 reads TGCGCCAGCAGCACAGGACAGAACTATGGCTACACCTTC.

As DNA, the CDR3 is TGTGCCTTTCTGGCTAGCGGGTATGTCGATGAGCAGTTCTTC. Its protein is CAFLASGYVDEQFF. This chain connects TRBV30 to TRBJ2-1; TRBD2 matches 8 bases. Germline CDR1 is GTSNPN and CDR2 is SVGIG (reference sequence). The CDR3 sequence is 14 residues long. V was clipped by 7 bases and J by 8 bases; unmatched bases: 13.

V gene TRBV5-1 combines with J gene TRBJ2-2; 8 bases line up with TRBD2. CDR3 length: 14 amino acids. J was trimmed by 3 bases and V by 10 bases; bases with no gene match: 8. CDR1 is SGHRS and CDR2 is YFSETQ in the germline V gene. CDR3 protein: CACERELDTGELFF. CDR3 nucleotides: TGCGCCTGCGAGCGGGAGTTGGACACCGGGGAGCTGTTTTTT.

This sequence joins TRBV19 and TRBJ2-6; no definite D call. Germline CDR1 reads LNHDA; CDR2 reads SQIVND (reference sequence). CDR3 length: 16 residues. Trimming took 5 bases from V and 0 from J, leaving 11 bases between them. The CDR3 loop is CASSPAGSSGANVLTF. CDR3 bases: TGTGCCAGTAGTCCCGCAGGTAGCTCTGGGGCCAACGTCCTGACTTTC.

The CDR3 spells CASSLGSVGANVLTF. Here the CDR3 DNA reads TGCGCCAGCAGCTTGGGGTCGGTTGGGGCCAACGTCCTGACTTTC. The V call is TRBV5-1, the J call TRBJ2-6; D remains ambiguous. Trimming removed 0 bases from V and 3 bases from J, with 7 bases in between. In germline, CDR1 is SGHRS, CDR2 YFSETQ. The CDR3 has 15 residues.

The chain joins TRBV7-5 to TRBJ1-4. TRBV7-5 corresponds to a pseudogene. This CDR3 spans 15 amino acids. DNA for the CDR3: TGTGCCAGAAGCTTAGGACGGGATACTAATGAAAAACTGTTTTTT. The encoded protein is CARSLGRDTNEKLFF.

The chain uses TRBV5-1 and TRBJ2-6, with D possibly being TRBD1 or TRBD2 (6 bases each). Germline V gene sequence: CDR1 SGHRS, CDR2 YFSETQ. Trimming removed 0 bases at V and 0 bases at J, with 16 bases between. CDR3 length equals 19 residues. CDR3 in DNA: TGCGCCAGCAGCTTGGCCGAGGGGGGAGCTAGCTCTGGGGCCAACGTCCTGACTTTC. This codes for CASSLAEGGASSGANVLTF.

The gene calls are TRBV7-6 and TRBJ2-7; D gene unclear. V was clipped by 1 base and J by 3 bases, with 4 bases between them. The CDR3 contains 12 residues. Germline V CDR1 and CDR2: SGHVS, FNYEAQ. The CDR3: CASSLGDYEQYF. The CDR3 region has the DNA TGTGCCAGCAGCTTAGGGGACTACGAGCAGTACTTC.

The chain employs TRBV11-1 and TRBJ2-2, with D possibly being TRBD1 or TRBD2 (5 bases each). V lost 1 base, J lost 4 bases, and 13 bases lay in between. CDR3 length equals 16 residues. Per germline, CDR1 SGHAT and CDR2 FQDESV (reference sequence). The CDR3 bases are TGTGCCAGCAGCTTAGAAAGGGGCCGGGGCACCGGGGAGCTGTTTTTT. Its protein is CASSLERGRGTGELFF.

This clone was detected a few times. This chain connects TRBV5-4 to TRBJ2-1; TRBD2 matches at 11 bases. CDR1 SGHNT and CDR2 YYREEE come from the germline V gene (reference sequence). This CDR3 contains 15 residues. The J segment lost 3 bases and the V segment lost 4 bases, leaving 3 bases of the junction unmatched. The DNA of the CDR3 is TGTGCCAGCAGCCCGACTAGCGGGGTCTACAATGAGCAGTTCTTC. Translating gives CASSPTSGVYNEQFF. The full variable domain, with the rest looked up from reference TRBV5-4 and TRBJ2-1, is ETGVTQSPTHLIKTRGQQVTLRCSSQSGHNTVSWYQQALGQGPQFIFQYYREEENGRGNFPPRFSGLQFPNYSSELNVNALELDDSALYLCASSPTSGVYNEQFFGPGTRLTVL.

The gene calls are TRBV28 and TRBJ1-3; 8 bases are shared with TRBD1. Germline V gene sequence: CDR1 MDHEN, CDR2 SYDVKM. The CDR3 consists of 17 residues. The V and J ends lost 5 bases and 2 bases, in that order; junction bases with no gene match: 11. CDR3 coding DNA: TGTGCCAGCAGTCAAAAAGGGGGACAGGTCGCTGGAAACACCATATATTTT. Encoded protein: CASSQKGGQVAGNTIYF.

J is TRBJ1-6 and V is TRBV5-6, with D hard to call. The germline V and J ends were trimmed by 5 bases and 3 bases, with 15 bases remaining between them. This CDR3 is 16 amino acids long. The germline CDR1 and CDR2 sequences are SGHDT and YYEEEE. For the CDR3, the DNA is TGTGCCAGCAGTTGGTTCGCGGAACACTATAATTCACCCCTCCACTTT. Protein sequence: CASSWFAEHYNSPLHF.

This clone was counted a single time. The V call is TRBV19, the J call TRBJ2-5, with D possibly called TRBD1 or TRBD2 (5 bases each). The CDR3 length is 13 residues. Trimming removed 3 bases at V and 6 bases at J, with 11 bases between. Looked up from germline, CDR1 is LNHDA and CDR2 is SQIVND (reference sequence). CDR3 bases: TGTGCCAGTAGTATTTTCCGGGGACAGACCCAGTACTTC. Amino acids: CASSIFRGQTQYF.

This chain joins TRBV5-4 and TRBJ2-1, with 15 bases fitting TRBD2. J lost 6 bases, V lost 4 bases, and 8 bases had no gene match. Germline CDR1 is SGHNT and CDR2 is YYREEE (reference sequence). There are 17 residues in the CDR3. The CDR3 here is CASSDGTSGGKSNEQFF. CDR3 coding DNA: TGTGCCAGCAGCGACGGGACTAGCGGGGGGAAATCCAATGAGCAGTTCTTC.

The rearrangement links TRBV2 to TRBJ2-3, with TRBD1 matching 8 bases. Germline V gene lookup returns CDR1 SNHLY and CDR2 FYNNEI. The CDR3 sequence is 15 residues long. The V segment lost 5 bases and the J segment 0 bases; nucleotides outside the gene matches: 4. In DNA, the CDR3 is TGTGCCAGCAGTCGACAGGGGACTAGCACAGATACGCAGTATTTT. Protein sequence: CASSRQGTSTDTQYF.

This rearrangement joins TRBV7-9 to TRBJ1-2; 8 positions match TRBD1. In germline, CDR1 is SEHNR, CDR2 FQNEAQ (reference sequence). The CDR3 has 17 amino acids. The trim removed 5 bases at V and 5 bases at J, leaving 16 bases unmatched. The CDR3 region is CASSAALSPGGAYGYTF. The CDR3 nucleotides read TGTGCCAGCAGCGCGGCTCTTAGCCCAGGGGGCGCGTATGGCTACACCTTC.

The rearrangement uses TRBV19 and TRBJ1-4, with D uncertain. CDR3 length equals 15 residues. In germline, CDR1 is LNHDA, CDR2 SQIVND (reference sequence). V dropped 5 bases and J dropped 5 bases, with 15 bases sitting between them. The CDR3 reads CASSVVGSSNEKLFF. CDR3 DNA sequence: TGTGCCAGTAGTGTCGTAGGGTCTTCAAATGAAAAACTGTTTTTT.

DNA of the CDR3: TGTGCCAGCAGTCTACGACAGGGTATAGGTGGCTACACCTTC. Its protein product is CASSLRQGIGGYTF. The chain joins TRBV6-5 to TRBJ1-2, with 7 bases fitting TRBD1. J gave up 7 bases and V 5 bases, and 10 bases lay outside the gene matches. The CDR3 sequence is 14 residues long. The germline gives CDR1 MNHEY, CDR2 SVGAGI.

The chain has TRBV7-2 and TRBJ2-5; 9 bases are shared with TRBD2. Germline-derived CDR1 and CDR2 are SGHTA and FQGNSA. There are 15 residues in the CDR3. J was trimmed by 1 base and V by 7 bases; bases with no gene match: 7. CDR3: CASKVTSGLQETQYF. For the CDR3, the DNA is TGTGCCAGCAAGGTTACTAGCGGGCTCCAAGAGACCCAGTACTTC.

This rearrangement joins TRBV6-5 to TRBJ2-2; the D gene is possibly TRBD2 (5 bases). Germline V gene lookup returns CDR1 MNHEY and CDR2 SVGAGI. V dropped 8 bases and J dropped 4 bases, with 17 bases sitting between them. The CDR3 is 15 amino acids. Here the CDR3 DNA reads TGTGCCAGCGGGGAGATTCGGTTCGCCACCGGGGAGCTGTTTTTT. It specifies CASGEIRFATGELFF.

With regard to this clone: The identical CDR3 is also encoded by other nucleotide sequences in the sample. The rearrangement uses TRBV5-1 and TRBJ1-3, with D unclear. Trimming cost V 0 bases and J 0 bases, with 7 bases left between them. Germline values: CDR1 SGHRS, CDR2 YFSETQ. The CDR3 length is 15 residues. In nucleotides, the CDR3 is TGCGCCAGCAGCTTGGATGGGAGCTCTGGAAACACCATATATTTT. Translating it yields CASSLDGSSGNTIYF.

The chain uses TRBV19 and TRBJ1-2, with 9 bases that match TRBD1. V lost 2 bases to trimming and J lost 5 bases; unmatched junction nucleotides: 6. This CDR3 is 15 amino acids long. Germline lookup yields CDR1 LNHDA and CDR2 SQIVND (reference sequence). The CDR3 spells CASSIRDREEYGYTF. CDR3 DNA: TGTGCCAGTAGTATACGGGACAGGGAAGAATATGGCTACACCTTC.

The chain has TRBV7-8 and TRBJ2-7; perhaps TRBD1 as D (6 bases). The germline V and J ends were trimmed by 3 bases and 2 bases, with 8 bases remaining between them. The CDR3 covers 13 residues. Germline assignment: CDR1 SGHVS and CDR2 FQNEAQ. In nucleotides, the CDR3 is TGTGCCAGCAGCTTCCCAGGGGCCTACGAGCAGTACTTC. Translating it yields CASSFPGAYEQYF.

The chain carries TRBV4-2 and TRBJ1-2; tentative D call: TRBD1 (5 bases). V dropped 6 bases and J dropped 8 bases, with 10 bases sitting between them. This CDR3 has 11 amino acids. The germline gives CDR1 LGHNA, CDR2 YNFKEQ. The CDR3 protein is CASSPGYGYTF. The CDR3 DNA reads TGTGCCAGCAGTCCAGGGTACGGCTACACCTTC.

This clone was detected a few times. This chain connects TRBV7-9 to TRBJ1-4; D remains unclear. Germline V gene sequence: CDR1 SEHNR, CDR2 FQNEAQ (reference sequence). Trimming stripped 11 bases from V and 0 bases from J, with 10 bases between. This CDR3 has 13 residues. The CDR3 loop is CAGDQTTNEKLFF. CDR3 nucleotides: TGTGCCGGAGACCAAACAACTAATGAAAAACTGTTTTTT.